This T cell receptor (beta chain) stems from a study of cytomegalovirus exposure and HLA in healthy donors. Study outcomes and limitations: Among TCR beta chains, those listed as cytomegalovirus-associated numbered some 170. TCR clusters originating in the first cohort tended to co-occur in the 100 to 150 validation repertoires, according to a later analysis. Reportedly, cytomegalovirus status was diagnosed with high sensitivity and specificity. Rarity characterized most TCR sequences, yet some public TCRs appeared in many donors.

Comments on this clone: The antigen remains undetermined.

Germline V gene lookup returns CDR1 LNHNV and CDR2 YYDKDF (reference sequence). V lost 0 bases to trimming and J lost 5 bases, with 13 bases between them. CDR3 length: 15 amino acids. The data were produced by immunoSEQ multiplex PCR, yet TCRdb's version contains in-frame clones alone and is incomplete. The data hold about 160,000 clones, with around 90% observed a single time. Material: PBMCs. The TCR was taken from a man aged 18-30 years in good health and CMV-seronegative. The chain combines TRBV15 with TRBJ2-5; TRBD1 might be the D (5 bases). The CDR3 bases are TGTGCCACCAGCAGAGATGGAGCAGGGCGGGAGACCCAGTACTTC. Encoded protein: CATSRDGAGRETQYF.